This TCR beta chain was recovered during a study of T cell repertoires in cytomegalovirus infection. A remark on this clonotype: What it recognizes is unknown.

TCRdb re-analysed the reads in MiXCR, keeping a single row per CDR3 protein. Of some 270,000 distinct CDR3 sequences listed, less than 25% are singletons. The CDR3 consists of 13 residues. Deletions cut 2 bases from V and 6 bases from J, with 8 bases between. CDR1 is MNHEY, CDR2 SMNVEV, per germline (reference sequence). This clonotype originated in a human donor in good health (CMV status not recorded). Some clones in this sample may be carry-over from other donors' samples. V usage is TRBV27 and J usage is TRBJ2-1; D remains unclear. Sequences were derived from cultured PBMCs, sampled from culture after CMV antigen stimulation. The CDR3: CASSLSRTNEQFF. CDR3 coding DNA: TGTGCCAGCAGTTTAAGTCGGACCAATGAGCAGTTCTTC.